This T cell receptor (beta chain) was documented in a study of immune evolution from preneoplasia to lung adenocarcinoma. Germline assignment: CDR1 SGDLS and CDR2 YYNGEE. There are 17 residues in the CDR3. TCRdb's table, derived via immunoSEQ multiplex PCR, lists solely in-frame clones and lacks some. The table shows about 14,000 clones, with about 85% occurring only once. A word on this clone: At one end, the junction sequence differs from germline, possibly due to a read error.

This chain uses TRBV9 with TRBJ2-3; possible D gene TRBD2, 5 bases. Sequencing was done on a sample of FFPE lung adenocarcinoma in situ tissue. This receptor was identified in a donor at least 70 years old with lung adenocarcinoma. For the CDR3, the DNA is TGCGCCAGCAGCCCAGTAGGTGTGGGAGCCTCCACAGATACGCAGTATTTT. This translates into CASSPVGVGASTDTQYF.